Listed here are 12 T cell receptor beta chains from one sample, sequenced in a study of T cell responses to AZD1222 COVID-19 vaccine. Produced via immunoSEQ multiplex PCR; TCRdb's table is partial and in-frame only. The table lists about 73,000 clones, around three quarters of them singletons. The sample consisted of peripheral blood, taken 28 days after the second AZD1222 dose. These receptors were taken from an adult who received the AZD1222 COVID-19 vaccine.

This chain links TRBV29-1 with TRBJ2-3; the D is unclear. The CDR3 is made up of 12 amino acids. Between the trimmed V and J ends, which lost 6 bases and 4 bases, there was a span of 11 bases. The germline gives CDR1 SQVTM, CDR2 ANQGSEA. As DNA, the CDR3 is TGCAGCGTCGGCTTTGCGGCAGATACGCAGTATTTT. As protein: CSVGFAADTQYF.

Details on this clone: Its ends do not fully match the called genes, so a read error is possible. This chain connects TRBV19 to TRBJ1-2, with a possible D match to TRBD1 (5 bases). The CDR3 runs to 13 residues. Germline CDR1 reads LNHDA; CDR2 reads SQIVND (reference sequence). Written as DNA, the CDR3 is TGTGCCAGTACTACAGCAGGGTATTATGACTACACCTTC. Amino acid sequence: CASTTAGYYDYTF.

The chain has TRBV6-5 and TRBJ1-3, with D perhaps TRBD1 (6 bases). V lost 6 bases, J lost 2 bases, and 11 bases lay in between. Germline V gene sequence: CDR1 MNHEY, CDR2 SVGAGI. This CDR3 comprises 14 residues. CDR3 amino acids: CASRRQVTGNTIYF. The CDR3 region has the DNA TGTGCCAGCAGGCGACAGGTTACTGGAAACACCATATATTTT.

V is TRBV6-5 and J is TRBJ1-5, with 8 bases lining up with TRBD1. The ends lost 5 bases at V and 5 bases at J; junction bases unmatched: 5. This CDR3 is built from 14 residues. CDR1 MNHEY and CDR2 SVGAGI come from the germline V gene. The CDR3 DNA reads TGTGCCAGCAGTAGCGGACAGGGCGATCAGCCCCAGCATTTT. As protein: CASSSGQGDQPQHF.

V is TRBV15 and J is TRBJ1-5; D is possibly TRBD1 (6 bases). The germline CDR1 and CDR2 sequences are LNHNV and YYDKDF (reference sequence). Trimming pared 3 bases from V and 7 bases from J, leaving 19 bases between. The CDR3 extends over 16 amino acids. The CDR3 protein is CATSRATGSIGQPQHF. CDR3 nucleotides: TGTGCCACCAGCAGGGCCACAGGGTCCATCGGGCAGCCCCAGCATTTT.

The genes are TRBV2 and TRBJ1-1; 11 nucleotides match TRBD1. The germline gives CDR1 SNHLY, CDR2 FYNNEI. The CDR3 loop spans 16 amino acids. J gave up 2 bases and V 2 bases, and 4 bases lay outside the gene matches. DNA of the CDR3: TGTGCCAGCAGTGAAAGGGACAGGGGGGTAAACACTGAAGCTTTCTTT. Encoded protein: CASSERDRGVNTEAFF.

The chain carries TRBV20-1 and TRBJ1-2, with D unresolved. This CDR3 is built from 12 residues. Germline assignment: CDR1 DFQATT and CDR2 SNEGSKA (reference sequence). V was trimmed by 3 bases and J by 8 bases, leaving 13 bases between them. For the CDR3, the DNA is TGCAGTGCTAGTAGCAGCCCGACGGGCTACACCTTC. Its protein is CSASSSPTGYTF.

The V gene is TRBV7-2, the J gene TRBJ2-1; D is possibly TRBD2 (6 bases). CDR1 is SGHTA, CDR2 FQGNSA, per germline. This CDR3 is 15 amino acids long. Trimming cost V 3 bases and J 4 bases, with 13 bases left between them. The CDR3 reads CASSFVTGEYNEQFF. CDR3 nucleotide sequence: TGTGCCAGCAGCTTCGTTACGGGAGAGTACAATGAGCAGTTCTTC.

V usage is TRBV4-1 and J usage is TRBJ2-5, with D tentatively TRBD1 or TRBD2 (7 bases each). Germline loops: CDR1 MGHRA, CDR2 YSYEKL. This CDR3 region has 19 residues. Trimming cost V 4 bases and J 5 bases, with 29 bases left between them. CDR3 protein: CASSPSPGTAGFREETQYF. The CDR3 DNA sequence: TGCGCCAGCAGCCCTTCCCCTGGGACAGCGGGGTTTCGGGAGGAGACCCAGTACTTC.

J is TRBJ2-7 and V is TRBV2; D remains ambiguous. V lost 1 base, J lost 1 base, and 5 bases lay in between. Germline V gene lookup returns CDR1 SNHLY and CDR2 FYNNEI. The CDR3 spans 13 residues. CDR3 bases: TGTGCCAGCAGTGAAGGCGCATCCTACGAGCAGTACTTC. This encodes CASSEGASYEQYF.

J is TRBJ1-2 and V is TRBV6-5; the D is unclear. There are 13 residues in the CDR3. Trimming cost V 5 bases and J 4 bases, with 11 bases left between them. Germline CDR1 MNHEY, CDR2 SVGAGI. DNA for the CDR3: TGTGCCAGCAGTACCCAAGGAGGCTATGGCTACACCTTC. Amino acid sequence: CASSTQGGYGYTF.

Only a few counts were recorded for this clone. The V call is TRBV15, the J call TRBJ1-1, with TRBD1 as a possible D gene (6 bases). The germline CDR1 and CDR2 sequences are LNHNV and YYDKDF (reference sequence). V shed 3 bases and J shed 4 bases, with 9 bases lying between them. This CDR3 spans 13 amino acids. CDR3 protein: CATSSGQSTEAFF. The CDR3 DNA follows: TGTGCCACCAGCAGCGGACAGTCCACTGAAGCTTTCTTT.